The 32 T cell receptor beta chains reported below all come from one sample, sequenced in a study of blood T cell repertoires in COVID-19. Clones were sequenced by immunoSEQ multiplex PCR, and TCRdb holds only the in-frame ones, with some missing. This table has fewer than 200,000 clones, about four fifths appearing once. Material: peripheral blood. The receptors were gathered from a woman between 35 and 50 years old with COVID-19, enrolled during active disease.

This clone has just a few counts. The rearrangement joins TRBV18 to TRBJ2-2; TRBD2 matches 7 bases. Germline trimming cut 3 bases from V and 4 bases from J; bases unmatched to any gene: 8. The CDR3 runs 16 residues. From germline, CDR1 is KGHSH and CDR2 LQKENI. In DNA form, the CDR3 reads TGTGCCAGCTCACCCCGAGTAGCGGGCCTCACCGGGGAGCTGTTTTTT. Translated: CASSPRVAGLTGELFF. Using reference TRBV18 and TRBJ2-2 for the parts outside the CDR3, the full variable domain is NAGVMQNPRHLVRRRGQEARLRCSPMKGHSHVYWYRQLPEEGLKFMVYLQKENIIDESGMPKERFSAEFPKEGPSILRIQQVVRGDSAAYFCASSPRVAGLTGELFFGEGSRLTVL.

This sequence joins TRBV6-6 and TRBJ2-1; no clear D. Trimming cost V 6 bases and J 7 bases, with 7 bases left between them. The CDR3 extends over 11 amino acids. In germline, CDR1 is MNHNY, CDR2 SVGAGI (reference sequence). The CDR3: CASRSVNEQFF. CDR3 DNA sequence: TGTGCCAGCAGGTCGGTAAATGAGCAGTTCTTC.

This clone was picked up many times. This chain joins TRBV27 and TRBJ1-6; 8 bases are shared with TRBD1. The CDR3 length is 14 residues. The germline V gene encodes CDR1 MNHEY and CDR2 SMNVEV (reference sequence). V lost 5 bases and J lost 7; bases outside the gene matches: 4. The CDR3 nucleotides read TGTGCCAGCAGTCCGAGACAGGGGAATTCACCCCTCCACTTT. It yields the protein CASSPRQGNSPLHF.

The chain carries TRBV30 and TRBJ1-5, with 8 bases fitting TRBD1. Trimming took 5 bases from V and 4 from J; bases not matched to a gene: 4. Germline V gene data show CDR1 as GTSNPN and CDR2 as SVGIG (reference sequence). CDR3 length: 13 residues. The CDR3 loop reads CAWGQGINQPQHF. For the CDR3, the DNA is TGTGCCTGGGGACAGGGTATAAATCAGCCCCAGCATTTT. The full variable domain, its missing parts supplied by reference TRBV30 and TRBJ1-5, is SQTIHQWPATLVQPVGSPLSLECTVEGTSNPNLYWYRQAAGRGLQLLFYSVGIGQISSEVPQNLSASRPQDRQFILSSKKLLLSDSGFYLCAWGQGINQPQHFGDGTRLSIL.

The chain recombines TRBV9 with TRBJ1-2; 9 positions agree with TRBD1. V gave up 3 bases and J gave up 1 base; unmatched junction bases: 1. CDR1 is SGDLS, CDR2 YYNGEE, per germline. The CDR3 totals 14 residues. Here the CDR3 DNA reads TGTGCCAGCAGCGGACAGGGGGGTAACTATGGCTACACCTTC. Translating it yields CASSGQGGNYGYTF.

The chain recombines TRBV2 with TRBJ2-1, with 13 bases identical to TRBD2. J lost 2 bases, V lost 6 bases, and 4 bases had no gene match. The CDR3 totals 16 residues. Germline V gene data show CDR1 as SNHLY and CDR2 as FYNNEI. In DNA, the CDR3 is TGTGCCAGCAGCGGGACTAGCGGGACTACCTACAATGAGCAGTTCTTC. Its protein is CASSGTSGTTYNEQFF. Together with reference TRBV2 and TRBJ2-1, the CDR3 gives the full variable domain: EPEVTQTPSHQVTQMGQEVILRCVPISNHLYFYWYRQILGQKVEFLVSFYNNEISEKSEIFDDQFSVERPDGSNFTLKIRSTKLEDSAMYFCASSGTSGTTYNEQFFGPGTRLTVL.

The chain recombines TRBV2 with TRBJ2-1; 7 bases align to TRBD2. CDR3 length: 13 residues. The V segment lost 8 bases and the J segment 7 bases; nucleotides outside the gene matches: 8. In germline, CDR1 is SNHLY, CDR2 FYNNEI. The CDR3 is CASAAGEGNEQFF. The CDR3 DNA sequence: TGTGCCAGCGCTGCGGGAGAGGGGAATGAGCAGTTCTTC.

Ten or more counts support this clone. The genes are TRBV4-2 and TRBJ2-7; possibly TRBD2 for D (5 bases). The CDR3 is 16 residues long. Germline V gene lookup returns CDR1 LGHNA and CDR2 YNFKEQ. Trimming removed 0 bases at V and 1 base at J, with 13 bases between. CDR3 sequence: CASSQEPGIGSYEQYF. The CDR3 DNA reads as TGTGCCAGCAGCCAAGAACCCGGGATAGGGTCCTACGAGCAGTACTTC.

The V call is TRBV18, the J call TRBJ1-3; no definite D call. The V and J ends lost 3 bases and 2 bases respectively, with 20 bases between them. CDR3 length equals 18 residues. Germline V CDR1 and CDR2: KGHSH, LQKENI. DNA of the CDR3: TGTGCCAGCTCACCTTCCCCTCCCACAACGAAAGCTGGAAACACCATATATTTT. Translation gives CASSPSPPTTKAGNTIYF. Full variable domain (remainder filled in from reference TRBV18 and TRBJ1-3): NAGVMQNPRHLVRRRGQEARLRCSPMKGHSHVYWYRQLPEEGLKFMVYLQKENIIDESGMPKERFSAEFPKEGPSILRIQQVVRGDSAAYFCASSPSPPTTKAGNTIYFGEGSWLTVV.

The chain recombines TRBV7-3 with TRBJ2-3, with 8 bases lining up with TRBD2. V trimming: 4 bases; J trimming: 5 bases; junction bases outside the gene matches: 8. CDR3 length: 15 amino acids. Germline V gene sequence: CDR1 SGHTA, CDR2 FQGTGA. Here the CDR3 DNA reads TGTGCCAGCAGCTACAGCGGGAGTTTTTTAGATACGCAGTATTTT. Translation gives CASSYSGSFLDTQYF. The full variable domain, its missing parts supplied by reference TRBV7-3 and TRBJ2-3, is GAGVSQTPSNKVTEKGKYVELRCDPISGHTALYWYRQSLGQGPEFLIYFQGTGAADDSGLPNDRFFAVRPEGSVSTLKIQRTERGDSAVYLCASSYSGSFLDTQYFGPGTRLTVL.

This clone was seen many times. The chain joins TRBV2 to TRBJ1-4, with no clear D. V was cut by 6 bases and J by 0 bases, with 11 bases left in between. Germline V CDR1 and CDR2: SNHLY, FYNNEI. This CDR3 has 15 amino acids. CDR3 region: CASSLGVATNEKLFF. CDR3 nucleotide sequence: TGTGCCAGCAGCCTGGGCGTTGCAACTAATGAAAAACTGTTTTTT.

J is TRBJ2-1 and V is TRBV3-1 (or the pseudogene TRBV3-2); 7 nucleotides align to TRBD2. The CDR3 consists of 13 residues. Unmatched junction bases numbered 3, after V lost 0 bases and J lost 10 bases. Germline CDR1 reads LGHDT; CDR2 reads YNNKEL (reference sequence). Here the CDR3 reads CASSQERREEQFF. In DNA form, the CDR3 reads TGTGCCAGCAGCCAAGAGAGGCGGGAGGAGCAGTTCTTC.

This clone was counted many times. The chain carries TRBV7-8 and TRBJ2-1; the D is unclear. Germline V gives CDR1 SGHVS, CDR2 FQNEAQ. CDR3 length: 15 residues. The V and J ends lost 0 bases and 4 bases respectively, with 10 bases between them. CDR3 in amino acids: CASSLALASYNEQFF. DNA for the CDR3: TGTGCCAGCAGCTTAGCGTTGGCCTCGTACAATGAGCAGTTCTTC.

The chain is built from TRBV9 and TRBJ2-4; 7 bases align to TRBD1. J was trimmed by 9 bases and V by 3 bases; bases with no gene match: 9. The CDR3 sequence is 14 residues long. The germline V gene has CDR1 SGDLS and CDR2 YYNGEE. The CDR3 here is CASSARQGKGIQYF. CDR3 coding DNA: TGTGCCAGCAGCGCCAGACAGGGAAAGGGCATTCAGTACTTC.

The chain is built from TRBV11-2 and TRBJ2-3; D is unclear. V lost 0 bases and J lost 8, with 9 bases in between. Germline V gene lookup returns CDR1 SGHAT and CDR2 FQNNGV. The CDR3 has 13 residues. The CDR3 protein is CASSLDTISTQYF. DNA for the CDR3: TGTGCCAGCAGCTTAGATACAATAAGTACGCAGTATTTT.

This clone was recorded a few times. V is TRBV14 and J is TRBJ1-2; possible D gene TRBD1, 5 bases. Between the trimmed V and J ends, which lost 0 bases and 8 bases, there was a span of 25 bases. The germline CDR1 and CDR2 sequences are SGHDN and FVKESK. This CDR3 comprises 18 residues. The CDR3 bases are TGTGCCAGCAGCCAAGACTCCGTTCTTGGTGGAGGGACGGGCGGCTACACCTTC. Its protein product is CASSQDSVLGGGTGGYTF.

Only one count was recorded for this clone. This chain uses TRBV5-1 with TRBJ2-5; 8 bases are shared with TRBD1. V dropped 2 bases and J dropped 6; count of bases not matched to a gene: 9. The CDR3 extends over 15 amino acids. Germline V gene data show CDR1 as SGHRS and CDR2 as YFSETQ. CDR3 loop: CASSLTQGAGQTQYF. CDR3 coding DNA: TGCGCCAGCAGCTTAACCCAGGGGGCTGGGCAGACCCAGTACTTC. The whole variable domain, filled in from reference TRBV5-1 and TRBJ2-5, reads KAGVTQTPRYLIKTRGQQVTLSCSPISGHRSVSWYQQTPGQGLQFLFEYFSETQRNKGNFPGRFSGRQFSNSRSEMNVSTLELGDSALYLCASSLTQGAGQTQYFGPGTRLLVL.

This clone was found once. V is TRBV6-5 and J is TRBJ1-2, with D hard to call. CDR3 length: 15 amino acids. Germline CDR1 and CDR2: MNHEY and SVGAGI. Trimming took off 3 bases at V and 4 bases at J, with 15 bases between the two ends. CDR3 residues: CASSYLSPPFYGYTF. CDR3 DNA: TGTGCCAGCAGTTATTTATCCCCCCCCTTCTATGGCTACACCTTC.

The chain is built from TRBV5-1 and TRBJ2-1; D gene uncertain. The CDR3 loop spans 12 amino acids. V lost 2 bases to trimming and J lost 5 bases, with 5 bases between them. In germline, CDR1 is SGHRS, CDR2 YFSETQ. This CDR3 reads CASSLDNNEQFF. In DNA form, the CDR3 reads TGCGCCAGCAGCTTAGACAACAATGAGCAGTTCTTC.

This clone was found a few times. CDR3 sequence: CASRGTVAWYF. In DNA form, the CDR3 reads TGTGCCAGCAGGGGGACAGTTGCATGGTACTTC. This chain connects TRBV28 to TRBJ2-5; TRBD1 agrees at 7 bases. The V gene's germline CDR1 is MDHEN and CDR2 SYDVKM. CDR3 length: 11 amino acids. Trimming cost V 6 bases and J 13 bases; bases outside gene matches: 8.

In DNA, the CDR3 is TGTGCCAGCAGCCACCGGGACAGGGACAATGAGCAGTTCTTC. This encodes CASSHRDRDNEQFF. The V gene is TRBV14, the J gene TRBJ2-1, with TRBD1 matching 9 bases. This CDR3 has 14 residues. The V gene end was trimmed by 3 bases and the J gene end by 5 bases; junction bases not matched to a gene: 2. CDR1 is SGHDN, CDR2 FVKESK, per germline.

V is TRBV4-2 and J is TRBJ2-1; 14 nucleotides match TRBD2. Germline V CDR1 and CDR2: LGHNA, YNFKEQ. The CDR3 length is 16 residues. V shed 3 bases and J 9 bases; nucleotides not matched to a gene: 7. The CDR3: CASSQTGTSGRVEQFF. The CDR3 nucleotides are TGTGCCAGCAGCCAGACCGGGACTAGCGGGAGAGTTGAGCAGTTCTTC.

This sequence joins TRBV9 and TRBJ2-2; TRBD1 agrees at 7 bases. Per germline, CDR1 SGDLS and CDR2 YYNGEE. The CDR3 loop spans 17 amino acids. With 1 base clipped from V and 4 bases from J, the junction kept 10 bases outside the gene matches. The DNA for the CDR3 is TGTGCCAGCAGCGTACCTAGGACAGGTGTTACCACCGGGGAGCTGTTTTTT. This translates into CASSVPRTGVTTGELFF.

CDR3 amino acids: CASSPQRGQGTDTQYF. The CDR3 region has the DNA TGTGCCAGCTCACCACAAAGGGGACAGGGGACAGATACGCAGTATTTT. The J gene is TRBJ2-3, the V gene TRBV18, with 10 nucleotides matching TRBD1. Trimming cost V 1 base and J 3 bases; bases outside gene matches: 4. This CDR3 has 16 amino acids. Germline V lookup: CDR1 KGHSH, CDR2 LQKENI.

The chain is built from TRBV7-9 and TRBJ1-5; D perhaps matches TRBD1 (6 bases). The CDR3 has 14 residues. Looked up from germline, CDR1 is SEHNR and CDR2 is FQNEAQ (reference sequence). The germline V and J ends were trimmed by 3 bases and 5 bases, with 11 bases remaining between them. CDR3 nucleotide sequence: TGTGCCAGCAGCTTCGGCAGGGGTGATCAGCCCCAGCATTTT. Translated, it gives CASSFGRGDQPQHF.

The chain has TRBV30 and TRBJ1-6, with 7 bases fitting TRBD1. Germline lookup yields CDR1 GTSNPN and CDR2 SVGIG (reference sequence). The CDR3 is 14 amino acids. V lost 0 bases, J lost 11 bases, and 7 bases stayed unmatched. DNA for the CDR3: TGTGCCTGGAGTGTACACAGGGGTACGACACCCCTCCACTTT. This translates into CAWSVHRGTTPLHF.

This clone was found a few times. The V and J genes are TRBV19 and TRBJ2-2, with D perhaps matching TRBD2 (5 bases). Germline V lookup: CDR1 LNHDA, CDR2 SQIVND (reference sequence). The V and J ends lost 3 bases and 9 bases respectively, with 11 bases between them. The CDR3 is made up of 13 amino acids. CDR3 amino acids: CASSIEGFRELFF. The CDR3 DNA is TGTGCCAGTAGTATTGAGGGTTTCAGGGAGCTGTTTTTT.

The CDR3 here is CASSYLWRVGETQYF. The CDR3 coding sequence is TGTGCCAGCAGTTACCTGTGGAGGGTGGGGGAGACCCAGTACTTC. J is TRBJ2-5 and V is TRBV6-5; possible D gene TRBD2, 6 bases. The CDR3 runs 15 residues. Germline V CDR1 and CDR2: MNHEY, SVGAGI. The germline V and J ends were trimmed by 2 bases and 5 bases, with 15 bases remaining between them.

This sequence joins TRBV5-4 and TRBJ1-4, with unresolved D. V lost 0 bases and J lost 8, with 11 bases in between. The CDR3 extends over 14 amino acids. Germline V gives CDR1 SGHNT, CDR2 YYREEE (reference sequence). In DNA, the CDR3 is TGTGCCAGCAGCTTGGGACAAATACCCGAAAAACTGTTTTTT. Translated, it gives CASSLGQIPEKLFF.

The chain joins TRBV7-6 to TRBJ1-2; D perhaps matches TRBD1 (6 bases). The CDR3 has 15 residues. CDR1 is SGHVS, CDR2 FNYEAQ, per germline. The germline V and J ends were trimmed by 1 base and 4 bases, with 13 bases remaining between them. The CDR3 is CASSLVQGSVYGYTF. Here the CDR3 DNA reads TGTGCCAGCAGCTTAGTACAGGGAAGCGTCTATGGCTACACCTTC. Together with reference TRBV7-6 and TRBJ1-2, the CDR3 gives the full variable domain: GAGVSQSPRYKVTKRGQDVALRCDPISGHVSLYWYRQALGQGPEFLTYFNYEAQQDKSGLPNDRFSAERPEGSISTLTIQRTEQRDSAMYRCASSLVQGSVYGYTFGSGTRLTVV.

The rearrangement joins TRBV14 to TRBJ2-3, with a possible D match to TRBD2 (6 bases). Germline-derived CDR1 and CDR2 are SGHDN and FVKESK. This CDR3 is built from 15 residues. V lost 0 bases to trimming and J lost 5 bases, with 12 bases between them. CDR3 nucleotides: TGTGCCAGCAGCCAAGATAGGGACTTTGTAGATACGCAGTATTTT. Its protein product is CASSQDRDFVDTQYF.

The V call is TRBV11-2, the J call TRBJ2-2, with 8 positions matching TRBD2. The length of the CDR3 is 17 residues. Germline V lookup: CDR1 SGHAT, CDR2 FQNNGV. Germline trimming cut 6 bases from V and 4 bases from J; bases unmatched to any gene: 13. CDR3 residues: CASRRGTSGRGTGELFF. Here the CDR3 DNA reads TGTGCCAGCAGAAGGGGAACTAGCGGTCGTGGCACCGGGGAGCTGTTTTTT.